This entry lists 21 T cell receptor beta chains sequenced from one sample in a study of blood T cells in healthy people across ages. A sample-barcoded 5' primer and a J-beta primer mix were used in a second PCR of roughly 6 to 12 cycles. TCRdb recomputed calls from the 5' RACE reads with MiXCR, one row per CDR3 protein. The sample records hundreds of thousands of distinct CDR3 sequences, 40% to 50% being singletons. Sequencing was performed on blood. These receptors were obtained from a man between 60 and 75 years old in good health.

The gene calls are TRBV29-1 and TRBJ2-7; TRBD1 aligns across 10 bases. Losses at the gene ends were 7 bases for V and 2 bases for J; bases not matched to a gene: 8. This CDR3 region has 14 residues. Germline V gives CDR1 SQVTM, CDR2 ANQGSEA. The CDR3, as DNA: TGCAGCGCCCGACAGGGGGCGCCGACCTACGAGCAGTACTTC. Protein: CSARQGAPTYEQYF.

The V gene is TRBV19, the J gene TRBJ2-3, with D perhaps matching TRBD2 (5 bases). The CDR3 covers 14 residues. Germline loops: CDR1 LNHDA, CDR2 SQIVND (reference sequence). V lost 10 bases, J lost 2 bases, and 16 bases lay in between. DNA for the CDR3: TGTGCCACTAGAAGAGCGGCGTACACAGATACGCAGTATTTT. Residues: CATRRAAYTDTQYF.

This chain links TRBV6-5 with TRBJ1-4; the D gene is possibly TRBD1 (5 bases). The V gene lost 5 bases and the J gene lost 5 bases, with 15 bases spanning the gap. This CDR3 is built from 15 residues. From germline, CDR1 is MNHEY and CDR2 SVGAGI. CDR3 DNA: TGTGCCAGCAGTGCACGGGACGGTAAAAATGAAAAACTGTTTTTT. It specifies CASSARDGKNEKLFF.

This chain joins TRBV27 and TRBJ1-2; 10 positions agree with TRBD1. Trimming took 6 bases from V and 8 from J; bases not matched to a gene: 3. This CDR3 contains 12 residues. Germline V gene data show CDR1 as MNHEY and CDR2 as SMNVEV (reference sequence). CDR3 sequence (DNA): TGTGCCAGCAGGACAGGGGGCGTGGGCTACACCTTC. Its translation: CASRTGGVGYTF.

There are a few counts of this clonotype. The rearrangement links TRBV29-1 to TRBJ2-1, with 8 bases identical to TRBD1. The CDR3 runs to 19 residues. Germline-derived CDR1 and CDR2 are SQVTM and ANQGSEA. J gave up 0 bases and V 0 bases, and 13 bases lay outside the gene matches. The CDR3 is CSVEDQFGLTGGSYNEQFF. DNA of the CDR3: TGCAGCGTTGAAGATCAATTTGGACTAACAGGGGGCTCCTACAATGAGCAGTTCTTC.

V and J are TRBV2 and TRBJ2-6, with TRBD1 as a possible D gene (5 bases). V dropped 4 bases and J dropped 0 bases, with 22 bases sitting between them. The germline V gene encodes CDR1 SNHLY and CDR2 FYNNEI. The CDR3 loop spans 20 amino acids. CDR3 sequence (DNA): TGTGCCAGCAGTGCCCAGACGACAGTTAGATCAGGCTCTGGGGCCAACGTCCTGACTTTC. The encoded protein is CASSAQTTVRSGSGANVLTF.

This clonotype was observed a few times. The V and J genes are TRBV20-1 and TRBJ2-5; possibly TRBD2 for D (6 bases). Trimming stripped 2 bases from V and 4 bases from J, with 14 bases between. There are 14 residues in the CDR3. Germline assignment: CDR1 DFQATT and CDR2 SNEGSKA (reference sequence). CDR3 nucleotide sequence: TGCAGTGCTAGAAGCATAGCCGGGAGAGAGACCCAGTACTTC. Protein: CSARSIAGRETQYF.

The CDR3 reads CASSLGADTEAFF. Written as DNA, the CDR3 is TGCGCCAGCAGCTTGGGAGCAGACACTGAAGCTTTCTTT. The chain is built from TRBV5-1 and TRBJ1-1, with D hard to call. The CDR3 consists of 13 residues. V was trimmed by 0 bases and J by 3 bases, leaving 6 bases between them. Germline-derived CDR1 and CDR2 are SGHRS and YFSETQ. The full variable domain, its missing parts supplied by reference TRBV5-1 and TRBJ1-1, is KAGVTQTPRYLIKTRGQQVTLSCSPISGHRSVSWYQQTPGQGLQFLFEYFSETQRNKGNFPGRFSGRQFSNSRSEMNVSTLELGDSALYLCASSLGADTEAFFGQGTRLTVV.

This rearrangement joins TRBV19 to TRBJ2-7; weak D call: TRBD1 (5 bases). The DNA end favors TRBJ2-5, so the J call may be wrong. This CDR3 is built from 16 residues. CDR1 LNHDA and CDR2 SQIVND come from the germline V gene (reference sequence). The chain's CDR3 is CASSIALTASAETQYF. CDR3 in DNA: TGTGCCAGTAGTATAGCCTTGACAGCTTCGGCCGAGACCCAGTACTTC.

In nucleotides, the CDR3 is TGTGCCAGCAGCCCTAGAGGGACTAGCGGGGGTACCGGCTCCTACAATGAGCAGTTCTTC. Amino acids: CASSPRGTSGGTGSYNEQFF. J is TRBJ2-1 and V is TRBV7-2; 14 bases agree with TRBD2. There are 20 residues in the CDR3. The J segment lost 0 bases and the V segment lost 5 bases, leaving 12 bases of the junction unmatched. The germline V gene encodes CDR1 SGHTA and CDR2 FQGNSA. Drawing the rest from reference TRBV7-2 and TRBJ2-1, the complete variable domain is GAGVSQSPSNKVTEKGKDVELRCDPISGHTALYWYRQSLGQGLEFLIYFQGNSAPDKSGLPSDRFSAERTGGSVSTLTIQRTQQEDSAVYLCASSPRGTSGGTGSYNEQFFGPGTRLTVL.

In its sample, this clonotype was seen once. The chain is built from TRBV6-2 or TRBV6-3 and TRBJ2-5; TRBD2 matches 9 bases. The CDR3 contains 15 residues. CDR1 and CDR2 from the germline V gene are MNHEY and SVGEGT. V lost 0 bases, J lost 5 bases, and 4 bases stayed unmatched. CDR3 coding DNA: TGTGCCAGCAGTTACTCTAGCGGGGGTCGGGAGACCCAGTACTTC. Amino acids: CASSYSSGGRETQYF.

The V call is TRBV20-1, the J call TRBJ2-7, with D perhaps matching TRBD2 (7 bases). This CDR3 has 15 residues. The ends were cut back, 5 bases at V and 3 bases at J, with 20 bases in the middle. Germline assignment: CDR1 DFQATT and CDR2 SNEGSKA (reference sequence). CDR3 region: CSAGNARGADYEQYF. The CDR3 DNA reads as TGCAGTGCTGGGAACGCTCGGGGGGCTGACTACGAGCAGTACTTC.

The genes are TRBV7-2 and TRBJ1-4; 9 nucleotides align to TRBD1. The V and J ends lost 6 bases and 8 bases, in that order; junction bases with no gene match: 7. This CDR3 is built from 14 residues. CDR1 SGHTA and CDR2 FQGNSA come from the germline V gene. The CDR3 sequence is CASSSTGGKEKLFF. As DNA, the CDR3 is TGTGCCAGCAGTTCTACAGGGGGCAAGGAAAAACTGTTTTTT.

This clonotype showed up just a few times. The chain couples TRBV6-1 to TRBJ1-5; TRBD1 might be the D (5 bases). The CDR3 is 14 amino acids. Germline V gene data show CDR1 as MNHNS and CDR2 as SASEGT. V lost 0 bases to trimming and J lost 4 bases, with 7 bases between them. Here the CDR3 reads CASSEAPGNQPQHF. The CDR3 DNA reads as TGTGCCAGCAGTGAAGCACCAGGGAATCAGCCCCAGCATTTT.

This clonotype came up once. The chain recombines TRBV6-5 with TRBJ2-7; D gene unclear. This CDR3 region has 13 residues. The germline CDR1 and CDR2 sequences are MNHEY and SVGAGI. V was shortened by 0 bases and J by 9 bases, with 12 bases between the two germline ends. The CDR3, as DNA: TGTGCCAGCAGTTACTCGAACGAAGCAGGGCAGTACTTC. It translates to CASSYSNEAGQYF.

The sample holds a few counts of this clonotype. This rearrangement joins TRBV6-1 to TRBJ1-2, with D hard to call. Deletions cut 0 bases from V and 0 bases from J, with 2 bases between. There are 13 residues in the CDR3. Per the germline V gene, CDR1 is MNHNS and CDR2 is SASEGT. The CDR3 coding sequence is TGTGCCAGCAGTGAAGCGACTAACTATGGCTACACCTTC. Translating gives CASSEATNYGYTF.

The CDR3 sequence: CASSQDSSAWNEQFF. In DNA form, the CDR3 reads TGTGCCAGCAGCCAAGACTCTTCAGCTTGGAATGAGCAGTTCTTC. The chain joins TRBV3-1 to TRBJ2-1; unclear D gene. The germline V and J ends were trimmed by 0 bases and 7 bases, with 13 bases remaining between them. From germline, CDR1 is LGHDT and CDR2 YNNKEL (reference sequence). This CDR3 region has 15 residues.

This clonotype was seen a few times. This chain links TRBV6-2 or TRBV6-3 with TRBJ2-1, with TRBD2 as a possible D gene (5 bases). The V gene lost 2 bases and the J gene lost 6 bases, with 26 bases spanning the gap. The CDR3 sequence is 19 residues long. CDR1 is MNHEY, CDR2 SVGEGT, per germline. CDR3 sequence reads: CASSYAPRVAMGSTNEQFF. CDR3 DNA: TGTGCCAGCAGTTACGCCCCGAGGGTGGCTATGGGGTCCACCAATGAGCAGTTCTTC.

This clonotype turned up a few times. This chain links TRBV29-1 with TRBJ2-7; 7 bases match TRBD1. This CDR3 has 15 amino acids. Germline trimming cut 4 bases from V and 1 base from J; bases unmatched to any gene: 10. CDR1 is SQVTM, CDR2 ANQGSEA, per germline. The CDR3 reads CSVVPTGRPSYEQYF. The CDR3 bases are TGCAGCGTTGTTCCGACAGGGCGGCCTTCCTACGAGCAGTACTTC.

This clonotype appeared a few times. The J gene is TRBJ1-5, the V gene TRBV12-3 or TRBV12-4; D possibly corresponds to TRBD1 (6 bases). V lost 7 bases, J lost 3 bases, and 13 bases lay in between. This CDR3 has 14 amino acids. The CDR3 DNA is TGTGCCAGCAAGGATGGACAGATCAATCAGCCCCAGCATTTT. This translates into CASKDGQINQPQHF.

This clonotype was seen more than once but under ten times. This chain connects TRBV6-2 or TRBV6-3 to TRBJ2-7; unclear D gene. The CDR3 extends over 14 amino acids. The V and J ends lost 7 bases and 0 bases respectively, with 13 bases between them. CDR1 is MNHEY and CDR2 is SVGEGT in the germline V gene. The CDR3, as DNA: TGTGCCAGCAAACGGGCATCTAGCTCCTACGAGCAGTACTTC. Protein: CASKRASSSYEQYF.